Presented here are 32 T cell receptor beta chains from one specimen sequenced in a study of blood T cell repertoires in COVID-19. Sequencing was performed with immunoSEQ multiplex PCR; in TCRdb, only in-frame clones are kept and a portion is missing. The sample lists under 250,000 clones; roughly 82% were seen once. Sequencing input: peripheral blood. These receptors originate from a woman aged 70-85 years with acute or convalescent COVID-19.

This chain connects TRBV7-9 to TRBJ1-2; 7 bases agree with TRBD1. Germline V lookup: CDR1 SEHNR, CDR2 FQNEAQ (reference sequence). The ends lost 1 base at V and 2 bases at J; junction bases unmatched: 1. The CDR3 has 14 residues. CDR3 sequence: CASSLGDRNYGYTF. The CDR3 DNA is TGTGCCAGCAGCTTAGGGGACAGAAACTATGGCTACACCTTC.

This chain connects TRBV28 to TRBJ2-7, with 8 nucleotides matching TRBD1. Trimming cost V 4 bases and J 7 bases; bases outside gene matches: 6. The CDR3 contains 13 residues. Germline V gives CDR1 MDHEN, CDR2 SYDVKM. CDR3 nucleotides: TGTGCCAGCAGTTCGCCTACAGGGGGGGAGCAGTACTTC. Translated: CASSSPTGGEQYF.

The CDR3 loop is CAISGQGGSNQPQHF. DNA for the CDR3: TGTGCCATCAGCGGACAGGGTGGGAGCAATCAGCCCCAGCATTTT. The chain combines TRBV10-3 with TRBJ1-5; 8 positions match TRBD1. The CDR3 extends over 15 amino acids. J gave up 1 base and V 6 bases, and 5 bases lay outside the gene matches. Germline-derived CDR1 and CDR2 are ENHRY and SYGVKD.

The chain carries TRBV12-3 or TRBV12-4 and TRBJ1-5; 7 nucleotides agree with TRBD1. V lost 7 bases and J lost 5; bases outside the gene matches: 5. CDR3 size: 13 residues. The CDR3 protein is CASTRDSDQPQHF. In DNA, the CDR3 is TGTGCCAGCACCAGGGACAGCGATCAGCCCCAGCATTTT.

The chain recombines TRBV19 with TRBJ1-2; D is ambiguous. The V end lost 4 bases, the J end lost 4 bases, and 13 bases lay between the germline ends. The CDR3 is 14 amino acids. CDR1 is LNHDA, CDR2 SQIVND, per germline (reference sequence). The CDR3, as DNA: TGTGCCAGTAGTAGACCCGACGGAGGCTATGGCTACACCTTC. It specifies CASSRPDGGYGYTF.

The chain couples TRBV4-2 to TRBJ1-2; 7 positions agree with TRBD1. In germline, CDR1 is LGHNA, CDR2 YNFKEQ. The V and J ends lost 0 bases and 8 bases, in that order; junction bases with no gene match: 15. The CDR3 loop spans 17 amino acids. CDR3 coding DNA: TGTGCCAGCAGCCAAGAGAATGGGGTAGGGACAGCTCAAGGCTACACCTTC. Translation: CASSQENGVGTAQGYTF.

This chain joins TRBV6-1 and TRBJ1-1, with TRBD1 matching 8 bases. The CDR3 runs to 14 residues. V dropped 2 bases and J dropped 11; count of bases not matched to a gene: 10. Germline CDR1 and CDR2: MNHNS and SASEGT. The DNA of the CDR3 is TGTGCCAGCAGTGAACCCCGACAGGGGAGATATGCTTTCTTT. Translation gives CASSEPRQGRYAFF.

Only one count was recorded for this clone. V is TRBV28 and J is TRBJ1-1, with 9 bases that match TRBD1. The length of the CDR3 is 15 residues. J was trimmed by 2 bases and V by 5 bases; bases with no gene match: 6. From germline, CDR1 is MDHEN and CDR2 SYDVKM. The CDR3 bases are TGTGCCAGCAGTCCCCTGGGACAGGGTAACACTGAAGCTTTCTTT. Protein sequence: CASSPLGQGNTEAFF.

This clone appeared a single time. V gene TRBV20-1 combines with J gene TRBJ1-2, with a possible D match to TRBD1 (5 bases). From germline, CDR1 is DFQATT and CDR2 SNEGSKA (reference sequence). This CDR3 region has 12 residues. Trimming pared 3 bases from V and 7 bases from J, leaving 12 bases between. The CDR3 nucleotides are TGCAGTGCTAGTTCAGGGCTGTTTGGCTACACCTTC. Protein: CSASSGLFGYTF.

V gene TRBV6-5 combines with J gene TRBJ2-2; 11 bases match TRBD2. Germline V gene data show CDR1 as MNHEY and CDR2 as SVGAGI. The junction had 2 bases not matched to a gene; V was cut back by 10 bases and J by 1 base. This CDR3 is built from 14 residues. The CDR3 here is CATGLAGNTGELFF. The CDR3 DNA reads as TGTGCCACAGGACTAGCGGGGAACACCGGGGAGCTGTTTTTT.

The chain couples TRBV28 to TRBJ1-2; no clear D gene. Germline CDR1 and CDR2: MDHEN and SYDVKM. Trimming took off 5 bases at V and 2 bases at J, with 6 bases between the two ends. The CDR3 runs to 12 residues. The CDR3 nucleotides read TGTGCCAGCAGTATCAGAAACTATGGCTACACCTTC. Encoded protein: CASSIRNYGYTF.

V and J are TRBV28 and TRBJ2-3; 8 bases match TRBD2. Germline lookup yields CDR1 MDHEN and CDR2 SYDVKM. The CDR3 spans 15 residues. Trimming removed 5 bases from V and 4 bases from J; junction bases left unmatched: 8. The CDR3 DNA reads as TGTGCCAGCAGTCCCGGGGGGGCGGGCGCAGATACGCAGTATTTT. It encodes CASSPGGAGADTQYF.

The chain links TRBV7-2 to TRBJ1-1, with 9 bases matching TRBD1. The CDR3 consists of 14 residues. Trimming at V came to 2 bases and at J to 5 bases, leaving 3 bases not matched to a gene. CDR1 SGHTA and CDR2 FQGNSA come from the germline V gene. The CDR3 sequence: CASSLLGQGTEAFF. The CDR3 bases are TGTGCCAGCAGCTTATTAGGACAGGGGACTGAAGCTTTCTTT.

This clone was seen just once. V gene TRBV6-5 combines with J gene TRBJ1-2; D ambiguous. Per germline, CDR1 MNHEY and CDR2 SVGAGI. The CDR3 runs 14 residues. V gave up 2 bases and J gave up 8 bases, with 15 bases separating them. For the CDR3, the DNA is TGTGCCAGCAGTTACGGCCGGGTATTAGGCGGCTACACCTTC. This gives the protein CASSYGRVLGGYTF.

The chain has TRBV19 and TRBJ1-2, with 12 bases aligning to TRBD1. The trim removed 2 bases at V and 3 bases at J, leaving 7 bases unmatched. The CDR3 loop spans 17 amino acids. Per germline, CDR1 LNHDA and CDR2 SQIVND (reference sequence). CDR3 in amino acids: CASSIRPGQGADYGYTF. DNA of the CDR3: TGTGCCAGTAGTATACGACCGGGACAGGGGGCCGACTATGGCTACACCTTC.

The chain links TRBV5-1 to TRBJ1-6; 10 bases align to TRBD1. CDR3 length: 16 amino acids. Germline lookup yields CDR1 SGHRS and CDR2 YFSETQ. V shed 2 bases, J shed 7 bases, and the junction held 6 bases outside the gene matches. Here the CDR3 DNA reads TGCGCCAGCAGCTTAGGGACAGGGGAAAGAAATTCACCCCTCCACTTT. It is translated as CASSLGTGERNSPLHF. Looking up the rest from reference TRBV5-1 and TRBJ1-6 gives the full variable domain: KAGVTQTPRYLIKTRGQQVTLSCSPISGHRSVSWYQQTPGQGLQFLFEYFSETQRNKGNFPGRFSGRQFSNSRSEMNVSTLELGDSALYLCASSLGTGERNSPLHFGNGTRLTVT.

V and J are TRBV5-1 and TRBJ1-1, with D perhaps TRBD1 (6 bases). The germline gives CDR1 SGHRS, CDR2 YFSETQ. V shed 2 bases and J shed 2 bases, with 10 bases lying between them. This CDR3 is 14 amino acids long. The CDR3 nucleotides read TGCGCCAGCAGCTTCGACAGGAGTAACACTGAAGCTTTCTTT. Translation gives CASSFDRSNTEAFF.

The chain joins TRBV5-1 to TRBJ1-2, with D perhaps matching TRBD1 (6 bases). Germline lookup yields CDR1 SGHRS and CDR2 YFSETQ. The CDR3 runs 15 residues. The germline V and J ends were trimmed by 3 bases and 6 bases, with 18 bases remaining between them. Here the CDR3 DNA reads TGCGCCAGCAGCTCAAATCCCGGGACATTCGATGGCTACACCTTC. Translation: CASSSNPGTFDGYTF.

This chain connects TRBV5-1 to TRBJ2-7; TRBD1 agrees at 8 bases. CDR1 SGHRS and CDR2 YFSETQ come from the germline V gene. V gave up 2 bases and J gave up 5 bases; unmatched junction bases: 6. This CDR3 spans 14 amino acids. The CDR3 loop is CASSFRQGRNEQYF. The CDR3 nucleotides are TGCGCCAGCAGCTTTAGACAGGGGCGAAACGAGCAGTACTTC.

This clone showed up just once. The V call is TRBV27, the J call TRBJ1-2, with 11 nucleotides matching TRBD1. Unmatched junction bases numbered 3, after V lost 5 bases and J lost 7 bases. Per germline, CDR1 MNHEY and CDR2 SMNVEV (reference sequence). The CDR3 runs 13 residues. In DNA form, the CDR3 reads TGTGCCAGCAGTGGACAGGGGGCGCTTGGCTACACCTTC. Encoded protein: CASSGQGALGYTF.

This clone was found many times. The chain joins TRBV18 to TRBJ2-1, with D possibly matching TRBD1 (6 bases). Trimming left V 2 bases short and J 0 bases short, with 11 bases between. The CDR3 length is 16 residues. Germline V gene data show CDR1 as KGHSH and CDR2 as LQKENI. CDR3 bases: TGTGCCAGCTCACCATTCACAGGGAACTCCTACAATGAGCAGTTCTTC. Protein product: CASSPFTGNSYNEQFF.

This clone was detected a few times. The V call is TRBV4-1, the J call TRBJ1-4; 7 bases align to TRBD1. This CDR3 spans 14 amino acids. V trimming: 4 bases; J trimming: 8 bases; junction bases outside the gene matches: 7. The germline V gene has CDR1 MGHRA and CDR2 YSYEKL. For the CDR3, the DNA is TGCGCCAGCAGCCCCGGGACAGCGACCGAAAAACTGTTTTTT. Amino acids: CASSPGTATEKLFF.

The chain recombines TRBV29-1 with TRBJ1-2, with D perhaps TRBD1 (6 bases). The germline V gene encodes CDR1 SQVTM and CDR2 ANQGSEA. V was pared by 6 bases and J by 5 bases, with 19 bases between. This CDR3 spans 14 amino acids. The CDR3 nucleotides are TGCAGCGTGTCGACAGGTTTCCAGCGGTATGGCTACACCTTC. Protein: CSVSTGFQRYGYTF. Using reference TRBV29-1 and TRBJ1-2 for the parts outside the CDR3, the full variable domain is SAVISQKPSRDICQRGTSLTIQCQVDSQVTMMFWYRQQPGQSLTLIATANQGSEATYESGFVIDKFPISRPNLTFSTLTVSNMSPEDSSIYLCSVSTGFQRYGYTFGSGTRLTVV.

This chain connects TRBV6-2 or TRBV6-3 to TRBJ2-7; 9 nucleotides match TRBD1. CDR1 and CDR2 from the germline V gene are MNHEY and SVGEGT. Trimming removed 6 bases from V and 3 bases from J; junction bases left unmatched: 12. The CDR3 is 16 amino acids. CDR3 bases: TGTGCCAGCAGCCTGGGACAGGGTGTACGGAGCTACGAGCAGTACTTC. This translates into CASSLGQGVRSYEQYF.

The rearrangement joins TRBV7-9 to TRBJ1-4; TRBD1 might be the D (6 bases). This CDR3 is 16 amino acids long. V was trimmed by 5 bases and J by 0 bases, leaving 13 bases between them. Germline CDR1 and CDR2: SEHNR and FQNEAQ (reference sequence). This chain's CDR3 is CASSARQESTNEKLFF. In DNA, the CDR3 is TGTGCCAGCAGCGCGAGACAGGAATCAACTAATGAAAAACTGTTTTTT.

CDR3 DNA sequence: TGTGCCAGCAGCCAAAGGGGGAGGGACACTGAAGCTTTCTTT. Protein sequence: CASSQRGRDTEAFF. V gene TRBV6-2 or TRBV6-3 combines with J gene TRBJ1-1; D possibly corresponds to TRBD1 (6 bases). The CDR3 has 14 amino acids. The V and J ends lost 6 bases and 3 bases respectively, with 14 bases between them. Germline V gives CDR1 MNHEY, CDR2 SVGEGT.

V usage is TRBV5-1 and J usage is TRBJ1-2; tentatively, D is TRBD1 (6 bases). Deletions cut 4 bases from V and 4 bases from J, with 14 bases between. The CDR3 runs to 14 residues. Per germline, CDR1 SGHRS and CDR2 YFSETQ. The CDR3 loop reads CASSPETGSYGYTF. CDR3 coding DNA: TGCGCCAGCAGCCCTGAAACAGGGAGCTATGGCTACACCTTC.

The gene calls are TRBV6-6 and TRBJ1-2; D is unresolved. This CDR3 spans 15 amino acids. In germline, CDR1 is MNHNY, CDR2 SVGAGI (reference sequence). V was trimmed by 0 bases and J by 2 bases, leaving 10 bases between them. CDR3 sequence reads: CASSYSAVVNYGYTF. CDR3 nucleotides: TGTGCCAGCAGTTACTCGGCGGTAGTCAACTATGGCTACACCTTC.

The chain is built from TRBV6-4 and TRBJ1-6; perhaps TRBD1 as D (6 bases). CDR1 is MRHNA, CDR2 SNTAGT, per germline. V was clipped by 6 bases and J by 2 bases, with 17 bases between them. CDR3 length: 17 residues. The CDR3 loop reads CASRTPRGEPYNSPLHF. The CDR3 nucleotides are TGTGCCAGCAGGACACCCAGGGGAGAGCCCTATAATTCACCCCTCCACTTT.

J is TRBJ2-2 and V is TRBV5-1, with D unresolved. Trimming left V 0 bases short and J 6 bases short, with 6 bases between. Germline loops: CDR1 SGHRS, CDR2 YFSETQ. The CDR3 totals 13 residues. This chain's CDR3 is CASSLAIPGELFF. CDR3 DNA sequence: TGCGCCAGCAGCTTGGCCATCCCCGGGGAGCTGTTTTTT.

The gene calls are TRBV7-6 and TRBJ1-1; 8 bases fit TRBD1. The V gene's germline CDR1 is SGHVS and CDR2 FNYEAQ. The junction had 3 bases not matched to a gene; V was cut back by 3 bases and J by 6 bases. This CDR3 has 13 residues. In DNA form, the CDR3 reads TGTGCCAGCAGCTTCGGACAGGGATCTGAAGCTTTCTTT. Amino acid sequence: CASSFGQGSEAFF.

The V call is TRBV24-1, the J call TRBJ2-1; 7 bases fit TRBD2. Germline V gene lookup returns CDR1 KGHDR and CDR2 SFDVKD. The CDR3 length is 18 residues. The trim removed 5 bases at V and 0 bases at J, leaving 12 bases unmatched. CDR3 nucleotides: TGTGCCACCAGTGCAGTGACTAGCCCGAGTGCCTCCTACAATGAGCAGTTCTTC. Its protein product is CATSAVTSPSASYNEQFF.